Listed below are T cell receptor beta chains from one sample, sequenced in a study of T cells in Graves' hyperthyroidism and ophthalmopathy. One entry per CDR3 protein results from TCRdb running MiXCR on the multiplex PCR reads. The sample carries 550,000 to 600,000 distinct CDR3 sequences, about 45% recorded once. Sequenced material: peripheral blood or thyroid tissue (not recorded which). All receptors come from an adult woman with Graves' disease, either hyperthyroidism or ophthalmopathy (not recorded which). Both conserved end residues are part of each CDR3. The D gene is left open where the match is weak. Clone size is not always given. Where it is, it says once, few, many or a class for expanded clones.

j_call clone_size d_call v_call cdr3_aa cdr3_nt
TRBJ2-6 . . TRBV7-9 CASSRWASSISGANVLTF TGTGCCAGCAGCCGGTGGGCTAGCTCCATCTCTGGGGCCAACGTCCTGACTTTC
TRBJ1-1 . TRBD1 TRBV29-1 CSVEVSGGWNTEAFF TGCAGCGTTGAAGTCTCAGGGGGCTGGAACACTGAAGCTTTCTTT
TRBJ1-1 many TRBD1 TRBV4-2 CASSQASGGVSTEAFF TGTGCCAGCAGCCAAGCTTCAGGGGGCGTTAGCACTGAAGCTTTCTTT
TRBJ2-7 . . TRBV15 CATSRDMNYEQYF TGTGCCACCAGCAGAGATATGAACTACGAGCAGTACTTC
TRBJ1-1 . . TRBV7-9 CASRGRAFF TGTGCCAGCAGGGGTAGGGCTTTCTTT
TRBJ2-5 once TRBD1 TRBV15 CATSRYRTGEAETQYF TGTGCCACCAGCAGGTACAGGACAGGGGAGGCAGAGACCCAGTACTTC
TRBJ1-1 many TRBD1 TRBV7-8 CASSKDRGLTNTEAFF TGTGCCAGCAGCAAAGACAGGGGGCTTACGAACACTGAAGCTTTCTTT
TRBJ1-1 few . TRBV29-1 CSVRATNTEAFF TGCAGCGTTAGGGCCACGAACACTGAAGCTTTCTTT
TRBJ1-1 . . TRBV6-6 CVSSVKENTEAFF TGTGTCAGCAGTGTGAAAGAGAACACTGAAGCTTTCTTT
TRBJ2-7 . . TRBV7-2 CASSLRWGYEQYF TGTGCCAGCAGCTTACGGTGGGGTTACGAGCAGTACTTC
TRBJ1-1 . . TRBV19 CASSTPSKNTEAFF TGTGCCAGTAGTACGCCCAGCAAGAACACTGAAGCTTTCTTT
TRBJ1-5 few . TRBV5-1 CASSLVGARGQPQHF TGCGCCAGCAGCTTGGTGGGGGCGCGTGGTCAGCCCCAGCATTTT
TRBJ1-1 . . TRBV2 CASSSPRTSRTEAFF TGTGCCAGCAGTTCTCCCCGGACAAGCAGGACTGAAGCTTTCTTT
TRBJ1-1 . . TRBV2 CASTSLGTVNTEAFF TGTGCCAGCACGTCCTTGGGGACGGTGAACACTGAAGCTTTCTTT
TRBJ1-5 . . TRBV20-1 CSARSWRAPQHF TGCAGTGCTAGGTCTTGGCGAGCGCCCCAGCATTTT
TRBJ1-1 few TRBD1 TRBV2 CASSLSGTGTNTEAFF TGTGCCAGCAGTTTATCCGGGACAGGTACAAACACTGAAGCTTTCTTT
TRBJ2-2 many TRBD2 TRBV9 CASSVSLAGGNTGELFF TGTGCCAGCAGCGTATCACTAGCGGGGGGTAACACCGGGGAGCTGTTTTTT
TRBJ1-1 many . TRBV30 CAWSVGDTEAFF TGTGCCTGGAGTGTAGGGGACACTGAAGCTTTCTTT
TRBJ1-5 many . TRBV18 CASSPTQQGGQPQHF TGTGCCAGCTCACCGACCCAGCAGGGAGGACAGCCCCAGCATTTT